The 20 T cell receptor beta chains given below trace back to one sample, sequenced in a study of CDR3 diversity in severe acne. In TCRdb, the PCR reads were re-called with MiXCR into one record per CDR3 protein. The sample shows over 100,000 distinct CDR3 sequences, roughly half of them seen only once. Source material: blood. These TCRs come from a male donor with acne.

This clonotype was picked up many times. The rearrangement uses TRBV12-3 or TRBV12-4 and TRBJ2-7; the match to TRBD2 covers 7 bases. The V gene end was trimmed by 3 bases and the J gene end by 3 bases; junction bases not matched to a gene: 2. The CDR3 is made up of 13 amino acids. CDR3 coding DNA: TGTGCCAGCAGTTTGGCTAGCGGCTACGAGCAGTACTTC. Protein sequence: CASSLASGYEQYF.

The chain is built from TRBV29-1 and TRBJ1-2; no clear D gene. V shed 2 bases and J shed 2 bases, with 18 bases lying between them. Germline V CDR1 and CDR2: SQVTM, ANQGSEA. The CDR3 is made up of 16 amino acids. The CDR3 region is CSVEPALRPRNYGYTF. DNA of the CDR3: TGCAGCGTTGAACCCGCTCTCCGGCCGAGGAACTATGGCTACACCTTC.

Ten or more counts support this clonotype. This chain connects TRBV24-1 to TRBJ2-1; maybe TRBD1 (6 bases). Trimming pared 3 bases from V and 8 bases from J, leaving 16 bases between. Germline CDR1 KGHDR, CDR2 SFDVKD. The CDR3 runs 15 residues. The CDR3 DNA reads as TGTGCCACCAGTGATCCCCCACAGGGCGAGGATGAGCAGTTCTTC. Translating gives CATSDPPQGEDEQFF.

This clonotype was detected many times. V gene TRBV7-9 combines with J gene TRBJ2-5; TRBD1 is a possible D gene (6 bases). The ends were cut back, 5 bases at V and 2 bases at J, with 15 bases in the middle. CDR1 and CDR2 from the germline V gene are SEHNR and FQNEAQ (reference sequence). The CDR3 spans 15 residues. CDR3 DNA sequence: TGTGCCAGCAGCCCCCGGTATGGACAGCAAGAGACCCAGTACTTC. Protein sequence: CASSPRYGQQETQYF.

The CDR3 region is CASSIAAVSNQPQHF. CDR3 nucleotide sequence: TGTGCCAGTAGTATAGCGGCGGTTAGCAATCAGCCCCAGCATTTT. The rearrangement uses TRBV7-9 and TRBJ1-5, with D unresolved. Germline-derived CDR1 and CDR2 are SEHNR and FQNEAQ (reference sequence). The CDR3 has 15 amino acids. The V end lost 9 bases, the J end lost 0 bases, and 15 bases lay between the germline ends.

CDR3 residues: CASSETTYMSAGRNTEAFF. For the CDR3, the DNA is TGCGCCAGCAGTGAGACAACATACATGTCAGCGGGGCGGAACACTGAAGCTTTCTTT. This chain connects TRBV10-2 to TRBJ1-1; possibly TRBD1 for D (5 bases). The CDR3 has 19 amino acids. The ends were cut back, 2 bases at V and 1 base at J, with 23 bases in the middle. CDR1 WSHSY and CDR2 SAAADI come from the germline V gene.

In its sample, this clonotype was seen a few times. The gene calls are TRBV29-1 and TRBJ1-1; no reliable D call. Germline lookup yields CDR1 SQVTM and CDR2 ANQGSEA. This CDR3 is 12 amino acids long. Trimming removed 6 bases at V and 1 base at J, with 9 bases between. The CDR3 region is CSVASGNTEAFF. In DNA form, the CDR3 reads TGCAGCGTAGCCTCAGGGAACACTGAAGCTTTCTTT.

This chain connects TRBV24-1 to TRBJ1-6; D gene ambiguous. V dropped 12 bases and J dropped 4 bases, with 9 bases sitting between them. Germline V CDR1 and CDR2: KGHDR, SFDVKD. This CDR3 has 12 residues. In DNA, the CDR3 is TGTGCCGCCCGGGCGTATAATTCACCCCTCCACTTT. Its protein is CAARAYNSPLHF.

This chain uses TRBV7-9 with TRBJ2-5; D not resolved. The V end was cut by 0 bases, the J end by 14 bases, with 13 bases between. The CDR3 is made up of 12 amino acids. From germline, CDR1 is SEHNR and CDR2 FQNEAQ (reference sequence). The CDR3 is CASSLALTVPYF. The CDR3 region has the DNA TGTGCCAGCAGCTTAGCGCTTACAGTTCCCTACTTC.

This clonotype was seen repeatedly, ten times or more. The chain has TRBV12-3 or TRBV12-4 and TRBJ2-1; 10 bases are shared with TRBD2. V dropped 3 bases and J dropped 8; count of bases not matched to a gene: 4. The CDR3 extends over 14 amino acids. In nucleotides, the CDR3 is TGTGCCAGCAGTTTGAGCGGGGGGGCGGATGAGCAGTTCTTC. Translated: CASSLSGGADEQFF.

This sequence joins TRBV7-8 and TRBJ1-4; unclear D gene. Germline V gives CDR1 SGHVS, CDR2 FQNEAQ. V was cut by 5 bases and J by 0 bases, with 13 bases left in between. This CDR3 region has 16 residues. The CDR3 loop reads CASSPATPATNEKLFF. The CDR3 DNA sequence: TGTGCCAGCAGCCCTGCGACACCTGCAACTAATGAAAAACTGTTTTTT.

This chain connects TRBV7-2 to TRBJ2-7, with 13 bases fitting TRBD2. J gave up 0 bases and V 4 bases, and 3 bases lay outside the gene matches. The CDR3 has 16 residues. CDR1 is SGHTA and CDR2 is FQGNSA in the germline V gene. The CDR3 DNA reads as TGTGCCAGCAGCTCTAGGACTAGCGGGAGCTCCTACGAGCAGTACTTC. Residues: CASSSRTSGSSYEQYF. The full variable domain, in which reference TRBV7-2 and TRBJ2-7 provide the parts outside the CDR3, is GAGVSQSPSNKVTEKGKDVELRCDPISGHTALYWYRQSLGQGLEFLIYFQGNSAPDKSGLPSDRFSAERTGGSVSTLTIQRTQQEDSAVYLCASSSRTSGSSYEQYFGPGTRLTVT.

The chain joins TRBV7-2 to TRBJ2-7; 8 nucleotides line up with TRBD2. V trimming: 5 bases; J trimming: 0 bases; junction bases outside the gene matches: 12. Germline loops: CDR1 SGHTA, CDR2 FQGNSA. The CDR3 consists of 17 residues. In DNA, the CDR3 is TGTGCCAGCAGCCCTCCTGGGGCTAGCGGGTTCTCCTACGAGCAGTACTTC. Protein: CASSPPGASGFSYEQYF. Supplemented by reference TRBV7-2 and TRBJ2-7, the full variable domain reads GAGVSQSPSNKVTEKGKDVELRCDPISGHTALYWYRQSLGQGLEFLIYFQGNSAPDKSGLPSDRFSAERTGGSVSTLTIQRTQQEDSAVYLCASSPPGASGFSYEQYFGPGTRLTVT.

This clonotype occurred a few times. The V call is TRBV15, the J call TRBJ1-4; D not certain. The CDR3 has 15 amino acids. Germline CDR1 is LNHNV and CDR2 is YYDKDF (reference sequence). V was pared by 6 bases and J by 2 bases, with 13 bases between. CDR3 amino acids: CATRYWGDTNEKLFF. Written as DNA, the CDR3 is TGTGCCACCAGGTACTGGGGAGACACTAATGAAAAACTGTTTTTT.

J is TRBJ2-1 and V is TRBV19; 10 positions match TRBD2. Germline values: CDR1 LNHDA, CDR2 SQIVND (reference sequence). The V gene end was trimmed by 7 bases and the J gene end by 7 bases; junction bases not matched to a gene: 4. The CDR3 loop spans 13 amino acids. The CDR3 DNA reads TGTGCCAGTAACAGCGGGAGGGTGAATGAGCAGTTCTTC. Its protein product is CASNSGRVNEQFF.

V gene TRBV25-1 combines with J gene TRBJ2-3; possible D gene TRBD1, 5 bases. CDR3 length: 14 amino acids. Germline V lookup: CDR1 MGHDK, CDR2 SYGVNS. V lost 6 bases and J lost 2, with 12 bases in between. The CDR3 protein is CASSSRQFTDTQYF. CDR3 nucleotides: TGTGCCAGCAGCAGTCGACAGTTCACAGATACGCAGTATTTT.

As for this clonotype: This clone may be a read error of a much larger clone one base away. The chain is built from TRBV10-3 and TRBJ1-6, with D uncertain. This CDR3 has 13 amino acids. Germline CDR1 ENHRY, CDR2 SYGVKD. The CDR3 region is CATSESITASSHF. Here the CDR3 DNA reads TGTGCCACCAGTGAGTCGATTACAGCTTCATCCCACTTT.

The chain carries TRBV10-1 and TRBJ1-4; the match to TRBD1 covers 12 bases. The germline V gene encodes CDR1 WNHNN and CDR2 SYGVQD (reference sequence). This CDR3 comprises 16 residues. V gave up 0 bases and J gave up 7 bases; unmatched junction bases: 3. CDR3: CASSESRDRGLEKLFF. CDR3 nucleotides: TGCGCCAGCAGTGAGTCGCGGGACAGGGGGCTTGAAAAACTGTTTTTT.

This rearrangement joins TRBV9 to TRBJ1-1; no clear D gene. V lost 0 bases to trimming and J lost 2 bases, with 2 bases between them. Germline V gene data show CDR1 as SGDLS and CDR2 as YYNGEE. The CDR3 runs 12 residues. The CDR3 coding sequence is TGTGCCAGCAGCGTAGATAACACTGAAGCTTTCTTT. Protein: CASSVDNTEAFF.

This chain links TRBV10-3 with TRBJ2-3; possibly TRBD2 for D (6 bases). The length of the CDR3 is 13 residues. The germline gives CDR1 ENHRY, CDR2 SYGVKD. V lost 11 bases to trimming and J lost 2 bases, with 14 bases between them. The CDR3 nucleotides read TGTGCCTCCAACGGGGGTTTCACAGATACGCAGTATTTT. It specifies CASNGGFTDTQYF.